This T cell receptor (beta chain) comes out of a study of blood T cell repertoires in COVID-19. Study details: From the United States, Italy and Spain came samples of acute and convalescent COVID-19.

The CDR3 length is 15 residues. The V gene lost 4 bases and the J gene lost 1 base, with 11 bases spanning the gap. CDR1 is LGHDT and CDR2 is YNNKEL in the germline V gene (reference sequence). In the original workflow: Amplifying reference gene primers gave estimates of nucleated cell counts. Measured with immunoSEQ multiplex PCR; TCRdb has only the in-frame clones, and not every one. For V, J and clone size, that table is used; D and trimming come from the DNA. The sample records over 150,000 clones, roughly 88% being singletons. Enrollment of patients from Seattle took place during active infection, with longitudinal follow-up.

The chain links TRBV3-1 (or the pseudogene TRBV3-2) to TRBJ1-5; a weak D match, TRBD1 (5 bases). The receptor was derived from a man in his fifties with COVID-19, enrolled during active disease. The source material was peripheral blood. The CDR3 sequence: CASSPRAGSNQPQHF. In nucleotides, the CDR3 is TGTGCCAGCAGCCCCAGGGCCGGCAGCAATCAGCCCCAGCATTTT.